Listed below are T cell receptor beta chains from one sample, sequenced in a study of glioma-infiltrating T cells after dendritic cell vaccination. Only in-frame clones appear in the TCRdb table, and some are missing; sequencing was by immunoSEQ multiplex PCR. The profile shows more than 85,000 clones, 90% of them singletons. This specimen consisted of blood, obtained after dendritic cell vaccination. The receptors come from a human donor with glioblastoma. CDR3s include the opening cysteine and the closing phenylalanine or tryptophan. D genes are given only for firm matches. Size is omitted from some rows. Given values are once, few, many or a class for expanded clones.

>TRBD2|TRBJ2-1|TRBV5-1|NA
CASSLGVAGYNEQFF
TGCGCCAGCAGCTTGGGGGTAGCGGGATACAATGAGCAGTTCTTC
>NA|TRBJ2-1|TRBV6-5|NA
CASSYVGDNEQFF
TGTGCCAGCAGTTATGTAGGGGACAATGAGCAGTTCTTC
>NA|TRBJ2-1|TRBV2|NA
CASLWGGGSYNEQFF
TGTGCCAGCCTATGGGGAGGGGGCTCCTACAATGAGCAGTTCTTC
>TRBD1|TRBJ2-2|TRBV7-8|NA
CASSLGTGVTGELFF
TGTGCCAGCAGCTTAGGGACAGGGGTAACCGGGGAGCTGTTTTTT
>TRBD1|TRBJ2-7|TRBV5-4|NA
CASSRDRGSYEQYF
TGTGCCAGCAGCCGGGACAGGGGTTCCTACGAGCAGTACTTC
>NA|TRBJ2-3|TRBV18|NA
CASSGTSDTQYF
TGTGCCAGCTCCGGGACATCAGATACGCAGTATTTT
>NA|TRBJ2-5|TRBV5-1|few
CASSLESGSGTQYF
TGCGCCAGCAGCTTGGAATCGGGGTCGGGGACCCAGTACTTC
>TRBD2|TRBJ2-1|TRBV27|NA
CASSLLAGDEQFF
TGTGCCAGCAGTTTACTAGCGGGAGATGAGCAGTTCTTC
>NA|TRBJ2-6|TRBV25-1|NA
CASSEAGSGANVLTF
TGTGCCAGCAGTGAGGCAGGGTCCGGGGCCAACGTCCTGACTTTC
>TRBD1|TRBJ1-3|TRBV18|NA
CASSPGTGGNTIYF
TGTGCCAGCTCACCTGGGACAGGGGGAAACACCATATATTTT
>TRBD2|TRBJ2-1|TRBV7-2|few
CASSAYSGEQFF
TGTGCCAGCAGCGCCTATAGCGGGGAGCAGTTCTTC
>NA|TRBJ2-2|TRBV5-1|NA
CASSSIATLGSGELFF
TGCGCCAGCAGCTCCATAGCGACCTTAGGGAGCGGGGAGCTGTTTTTT
>NA|TRBJ1-3|TRBV19|NA
CASTISGDSGNTIYF
TGTGCCAGTACCATCTCAGGGGACTCTGGAAACACCATATATTTT
>NA|TRBJ1-1|TRBV6-5|NA
CASSETSPRNTEAFF
TGTGCCAGCAGCGAGACATCTCCCCGGAACACTGAAGCTTTCTTT
>TRBD1|TRBJ1-2|TRBV25-1|NA
CASSTGANYGYTF
TGTGCCAGTTCGACAGGGGCTAACTATGGCTACACCTTC
>NA|TRBJ1-1|TRBV7-2|few
CASSLVGSPNTEAFF
TGTGCCAGCAGCTTAGTGGGGAGCCCGAACACTGAAGCTTTCTTT
>NA|TRBJ2-3|TRBV6-5|once
CASMRDGTDTQYF
TGTGCCAGCATGCGGGATGGCACAGATACGCAGTATTTT
>NA|TRBJ2-1|TRBV6-5|NA
CASSLAGGYNEQFF
TGTGCCAGCAGTCTTGCCGGGGGCTACAATGAGCAGTTCTTC
>TRBD1|TRBJ2-2|TRBV5-1|NA
CASSLSGTGTGELFF
TGCGCCAGCAGCTTATCCGGGACAGGGACCGGGGAGCTGTTTTTT
>TRBD2|TRBJ2-1|TRBV7-3|NA
CASSLEAGGYNEQFF
TGTGCCAGCAGCTTAGAAGCGGGGGGGTACAATGAGCAGTTCTTC